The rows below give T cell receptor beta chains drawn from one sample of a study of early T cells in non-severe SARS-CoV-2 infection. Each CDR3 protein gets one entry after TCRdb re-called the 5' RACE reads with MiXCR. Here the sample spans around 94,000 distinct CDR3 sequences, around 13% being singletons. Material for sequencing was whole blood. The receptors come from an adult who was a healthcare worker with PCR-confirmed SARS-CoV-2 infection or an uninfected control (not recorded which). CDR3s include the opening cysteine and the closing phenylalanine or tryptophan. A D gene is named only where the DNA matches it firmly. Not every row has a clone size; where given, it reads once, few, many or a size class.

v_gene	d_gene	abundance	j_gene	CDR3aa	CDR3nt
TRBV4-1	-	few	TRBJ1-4	CASSRGPGNEKLFF	TGCGCCAGCAGCCGGGGGCCGGGGAATGAAAAACTGTTTTTT
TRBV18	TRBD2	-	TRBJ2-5	CASSPEAGIQETQYF	TGTGCCAGCTCACCAGAAGCGGGGATACAAGAGACCCAGTACTTC
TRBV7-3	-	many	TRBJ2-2	CASSLTPPPAELFF	TGTGCCAGCAGCTTAACCCCGCCCCCCGCCGAGCTGTTTTTT
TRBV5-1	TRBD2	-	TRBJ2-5	CASSLAPWTSGKETQYF	TGCGCCAGCAGCTTGGCCCCCTGGACTAGCGGGAAAGAGACCCAGTACTTC
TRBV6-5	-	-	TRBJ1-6	CASSSITSPLHF	TGTGCCAGCAGCAGTATTACGTCACCCCTCCACTTT
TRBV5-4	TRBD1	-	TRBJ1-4	CASSRRGPYEKLFF	TGTGCCAGCAGCCGCAGGGGGCCGTACGAAAAACTGTTTTTT
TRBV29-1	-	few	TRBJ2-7	CSVDTPAGSTYEQYF	TGCAGCGTTGACACACCCGCCGGGTCGACCTACGAGCAGTACTTC
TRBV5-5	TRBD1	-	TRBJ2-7	CASSYRDRIDF	TGTGCCAGCAGCTACCGGGACAGGATCGACTTC
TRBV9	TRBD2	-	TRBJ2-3	CASSVGLAGDVNTQYF	TGTGCCAGCAGCGTGGGTCTAGCGGGAGACGTAAATACGCAGTATTTT
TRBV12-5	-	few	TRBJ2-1	CATASRYNEQFF	TGTGCCACCGCTAGTAGGTACAATGAGCAGTTCTTC
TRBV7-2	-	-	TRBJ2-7	CASSLRDWGYEQYF	TGTGCCAGCAGCTTACGGGACTGGGGATACGAGCAGTACTTC
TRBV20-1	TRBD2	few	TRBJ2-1	CSASLAGSNNEQFF	TGCAGTGCTTCGCTAGCGGGAAGTAACAATGAGCAGTTCTTC
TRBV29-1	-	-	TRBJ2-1	CRGGESYNEQFF	TGCAGAGGAGGGGAGTCCTACAATGAGCAGTTCTTC
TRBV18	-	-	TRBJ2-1	CASSSDGSSYNEQFF	TGTGCCAGCTCATCGGACGGAAGCTCCTACAATGAGCAGTTCTTC
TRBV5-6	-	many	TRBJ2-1	CASRYEGHRNNEQFF	TGTGCCAGCAGATACGAGGGGCATAGAAACAATGAGCAGTTCTTC
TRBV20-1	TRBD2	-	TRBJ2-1	CSASTPGSGSYNEQFF	TGCAGTGCTAGTACACCTGGTAGCGGGAGTTACAATGAGCAGTTCTTC
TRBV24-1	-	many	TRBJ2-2	CATSDVALWATGELFF	TGTGCCACCAGTGATGTCGCCCTATGGGCCACCGGGGAGCTGTTTTTT
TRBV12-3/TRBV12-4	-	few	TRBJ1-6	CASSTSKGSYNSPLHF	TGTGCCAGCAGTACATCCAAGGGGAGCTATAATTCACCCCTCCACTTT
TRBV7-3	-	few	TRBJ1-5	CATYRDGHCPQHF	TGTGCCACCTACCGGGACGGCCATTGTCCCCAGCATTTT
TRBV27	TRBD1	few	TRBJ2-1	CATSGTGGYNEQFF	TGTGCCACCTCTGGGACAGGGGGTTACAATGAGCAGTTCTTC
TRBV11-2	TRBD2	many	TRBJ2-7	CASSLGGRHRDF	TGTGCCAGCAGCTTGGGCGGGAGGCACAGGGACTTC
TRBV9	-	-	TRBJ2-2	CASSQTRTGELFF	TGTGCCAGCAGCCAGACCAGGACCGGGGAGCTGTTTTTT
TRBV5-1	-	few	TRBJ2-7	CASSFRLDRHYEQYF	TGCGCCAGCAGTTTTAGACTAGACCGGCACTACGAGCAGTACTTC
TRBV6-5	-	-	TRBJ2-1	CASSARGEQFF	TGTGCCAGCAGCGCGCGCGGGGAGCAGTTCTTC
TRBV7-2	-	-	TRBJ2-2	CASSFGGVSSGELFF	TGTGCCAGCAGCTTCGGGGGAGTCTCTTCCGGGGAGCTGTTTTTT
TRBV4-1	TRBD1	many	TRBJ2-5	CASSPLSGTGGETQYF	TGCGCCAGCAGCCCTTTATCCGGGACAGGGGGAGAGACCCAGTACTTC
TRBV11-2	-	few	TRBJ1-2	CASSRKTVYGYTF	TGTGCCAGCAGCCGGAAGACGGTCTATGGCTACACCTTC
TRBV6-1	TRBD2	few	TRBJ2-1	CATRGLRSGRARDNEQFF	TGTGCCACTCGAGGGTTAAGGAGCGGGAGGGCTAGGGACAATGAGCAGTTCTTC
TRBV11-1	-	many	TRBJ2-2	CASSLAQQLGDTGELFF	TGTGCCAGCAGCTTAGCGCAGCAGCTAGGGGACACCGGGGAGCTGTTTTTT
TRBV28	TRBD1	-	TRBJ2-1	CASSRLRDSSSYNEQFF	TGTGCCAGCAGCCGCTTACGGGACAGCTCATCCTACAATGAGCAGTTCTTC
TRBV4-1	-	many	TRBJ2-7	CASSQVQSTYEQYF	TGCGCCAGCAGCCAAGTCCAGAGCACCTACGAGCAGTACTTC
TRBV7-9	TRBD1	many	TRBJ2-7	CASSSVDRDRSYEQYF	TGTGCCAGCAGCTCCGTCGACCGGGACAGGTCCTACGAGCAGTACTTC
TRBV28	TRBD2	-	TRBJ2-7	CASSRTSGSKYF	TGTGCCAGCAGCCGGACTAGCGGGAGTAAGTACTTC